The 27 T cell receptor beta chains listed next were all sequenced from one sample in a study of T cells in localized non-small cell lung cancer. Generated by immunoSEQ multiplex PCR, the TCRdb table keeps only in-frame clones and is missing some. The profile shows 13,000 or so clones, around four fifths of them singletons. Source: peripheral blood, taken before any cancer treatment. The receptor source for this set is a male donor older than 55 with stage I squamous cell lung carcinoma.

The chain recombines TRBV12-5 with TRBJ2-1; TRBD2 matches at 13 bases. The V segment lost 6 bases and the J segment 7 bases; nucleotides outside the gene matches: 3. The CDR3 is 14 residues long. Per the germline V gene, CDR1 is LGHNT and CDR2 is FRNRAP. The CDR3 sequence: CASGGLAGFNEQFF. DNA of the CDR3: TGTGCTAGTGGGGGACTAGCGGGATTTAATGAGCAGTTCTTC.

The rearrangement links TRBV5-8 to TRBJ2-5, with TRBD1 identical over 10 bases. Germline V lookup: CDR1 SGHTS, CDR2 YDEGEE. This CDR3 spans 16 amino acids. Trimming removed 4 bases from V and 1 base from J; junction bases left unmatched: 7. Here the CDR3 DNA reads TGTGCCAGCAGCCCCGGGACAGGGGTGACCCAAGAGACCCAGTACTTC. Translation: CASSPGTGVTQETQYF.

The rearrangement joins TRBV11-3 to TRBJ2-1; TRBD1 aligns across 10 bases. Per germline, CDR1 SGHNT and CDR2 YENEEA. V dropped 1 base and J dropped 5; count of bases not matched to a gene: 8. This CDR3 has 17 amino acids. CDR3 DNA sequence: TGTGCCAGCAGCTTAGGGTACGACAGGGGGCGTAACAATGAGCAGTTCTTC. Protein product: CASSLGYDRGRNNEQFF.

The chain couples TRBV7-8 to TRBJ2-7, with D possibly being TRBD2 (6 bases). The CDR3 extends over 18 amino acids. The germline V and J ends were trimmed by 2 bases and 3 bases, with 23 bases remaining between them. The germline V gene has CDR1 SGHVS and CDR2 FQNEAQ. In DNA, the CDR3 is TGTGCCAGCAGCTTACCCCCTCCCGGAGGGGCGGCAAACTACGAGCAGTACTTC. Residues: CASSLPPPGGAANYEQYF.

V gene TRBV5-1 combines with J gene TRBJ1-1; 9 nucleotides line up with TRBD1. CDR3 size: 15 residues. Germline V gene lookup returns CDR1 SGHRS and CDR2 YFSETQ. V was pared by 2 bases and J by 4 bases, with 6 bases of the junction left unmatched. In DNA form, the CDR3 reads TGCGCCAGCAGCTTTACAGGGGGCAGGGTCACTGAAGCTTTCTTT. Amino acid sequence: CASSFTGGRVTEAFF.

The rearrangement joins TRBV6-5 to TRBJ2-7; D possibly corresponds to TRBD2 (6 bases). This CDR3 region has 16 residues. V dropped 4 bases and J dropped 0 bases, with 16 bases sitting between them. Germline V lookup: CDR1 MNHEY, CDR2 SVGAGI. This chain's CDR3 is CASSSSRDFPSYEQYF. The CDR3 region has the DNA TGTGCCAGCAGTTCCTCTCGGGACTTTCCCTCCTACGAGCAGTACTTC.

The chain has TRBV28 and TRBJ2-7; D gene uncertain. Trimming took off 7 bases at V and 10 bases at J, with 17 bases between the two ends. The CDR3 runs to 12 residues. In germline, CDR1 is MDHEN, CDR2 SYDVKM. CDR3: CASTTPGWSQYF. CDR3 DNA sequence: TGTGCCAGCACCACCCCCGGCTGGAGTCAGTACTTC.

This chain links TRBV5-1 with TRBJ2-7, with 9 positions matching TRBD1. CDR1 is SGHRS, CDR2 YFSETQ, per germline. The CDR3 totals 14 residues. J gave up 3 bases and V 3 bases, and 4 bases lay outside the gene matches. The CDR3 sequence: CASSSGQGFYEQYF. The CDR3 DNA follows: TGCGCCAGCAGCTCAGGACAGGGGTTCTACGAGCAGTACTTC.

V gene TRBV7-9 combines with J gene TRBJ2-3; 10 bases are shared with TRBD2. J was trimmed by 6 bases and V by 3 bases; bases with no gene match: 6. The CDR3 is 15 residues long. Per the germline V gene, CDR1 is SEHNR and CDR2 is FQNEAQ (reference sequence). This CDR3 reads CASSFELAGHDTQYF. The CDR3 region has the DNA TGTGCCAGCAGCTTTGAACTAGCGGGACATGATACGCAGTATTTT. Looking up the rest from reference TRBV7-9 and TRBJ2-3 gives the full variable domain: DTGVSQNPRHKITKRGQNVTFRCDPISEHNRLYWYRQTLGQGPEFLTYFQNEAQLEKSRLLSDRFSAERPKGSFSTLEIQRTEQGDSAMYLCASSFELAGHDTQYFGPGTRLTVL.

The V gene is TRBV6-1, the J gene TRBJ2-1; TRBD1 or TRBD2 may be the D gene (5 bases each). V gave up 10 bases and J gave up 5 bases, with 18 bases separating them. The CDR3 covers 14 residues. Germline CDR1 MNHNS, CDR2 SASEGT. This chain's CDR3 is CATRVVRDDNEQFF. As DNA, the CDR3 is TGTGCCACCCGAGTCGTAAGGGACGACAATGAGCAGTTCTTC.

The chain recombines TRBV19 with TRBJ1-2, with 8 bases that match TRBD1. Germline CDR1 is LNHDA and CDR2 is SQIVND (reference sequence). This CDR3 is 14 amino acids long. V lost 5 bases to trimming and J lost 8 bases; unmatched junction nucleotides: 10. The CDR3, as DNA: TGTGCCAGTAGTGTCGACAGGGGAAAGGGAGGCTACACCTTC. It is translated as CASSVDRGKGGYTF.

The chain employs TRBV30 and TRBJ2-7; D is tentatively TRBD1 or TRBD2 (5 bases each). Trimming shortened V by 3 bases and J by 0 bases, and 9 bases separated the two germline ends. From germline, CDR1 is GTSNPN and CDR2 SVGIG (reference sequence). The CDR3 is 13 amino acids. CDR3 in DNA: TGTGCCTGGAGCGGGACGGGCTCCTACGAGCAGTACTTC. It yields the protein CAWSGTGSYEQYF.

The chain employs TRBV10-1 and TRBJ2-3, with D hard to call. The germline gives CDR1 WNHNN, CDR2 SYGVQD (reference sequence). V was cut by 8 bases and J by 6 bases, with 9 bases left in between. This CDR3 comprises 11 residues. CDR3 DNA: TGCGCCAGCGCAAGCCAGGATACGCAGTATTTT. Translation: CASASQDTQYF.

The chain is built from TRBV5-1 and TRBJ1-2; no reliable D call. Per the germline V gene, CDR1 is SGHRS and CDR2 is YFSETQ. The V end was cut by 3 bases, the J end by 10 bases, with 13 bases between. This CDR3 comprises 12 residues. CDR3 coding DNA: TGCGCCAGCAGCTCCTCGCGCCCCCCCTACACCTTC. Its translation: CASSSSRPPYTF.

V and J are TRBV5-1 and TRBJ1-2; TRBD1 might be the D (5 bases). V was trimmed by 0 bases and J by 2 bases, leaving 5 bases between them. This CDR3 is 13 amino acids long. The germline V gene has CDR1 SGHRS and CDR2 YFSETQ. The CDR3 spells CASSLAGNYGYTF. As DNA, the CDR3 is TGCGCCAGCAGCTTGGCAGGGAACTATGGCTACACCTTC.

This chain uses TRBV2 with TRBJ2-7; 11 bases line up with TRBD2. V dropped 7 bases and J dropped 1; count of bases not matched to a gene: 6. The V gene's germline CDR1 is SNHLY and CDR2 FYNNEI. The length of the CDR3 is 15 residues. As DNA, the CDR3 is TGTGCCAGCATTTCTAGCGGGAGGTCATCCTACGAGCAGTACTTC. Translated, it gives CASISSGRSSYEQYF.

This clone has just a few counts. The V and J genes are TRBV29-1 and TRBJ2-1; D is possibly TRBD1 (5 bases). CDR1 and CDR2 (germline): SQVTM, ANQGSEA. Trimming left V 7 bases short and J 7 bases short, with 20 bases between. This CDR3 region has 14 residues. This chain's CDR3 is CSGCSWGRVNEQFF. The CDR3 DNA reads as TGCAGCGGTTGTAGTTGGGGCAGGGTGAATGAGCAGTTCTTC.

The sample holds a few counts of this clone. V and J are TRBV5-6 and TRBJ1-1; D is undetermined. The germline V gene encodes CDR1 SGHDT and CDR2 YYEEEE. The length of the CDR3 is 13 residues. V gave up 4 bases and J gave up 4 bases, with 11 bases separating them. The DNA of the CDR3 is TGTGCCAGCAGCCCTAGTACGGGCACTGAAGCTTTCTTT. Translated: CASSPSTGTEAFF. Full variable domain (outside the CDR3, taken from reference TRBV5-6 and TRBJ1-1): DAGVTQSPTHLIKTRGQQVTLRCSPKSGHDTVSWYQQALGQGPQFIFQYYEEEERQRGNFPDRFSGHQFPNYSSELNVNALLLGDSALYLCASSPSTGTEAFFGQGTRLTVV.

The J gene is TRBJ2-3, the V gene TRBV5-1, with D perhaps TRBD1 (6 bases). Trimming cost V 3 bases and J 1 base, with 9 bases left between them. Germline CDR1 is SGHRS and CDR2 is YFSETQ. The CDR3 totals 14 residues. CDR3 sequence: CASSWGTRTDTQYF. The CDR3 DNA sequence: TGCGCCAGCAGCTGGGGGACACGCACAGATACGCAGTATTTT.

This rearrangement joins TRBV5-4 to TRBJ1-5; D remains ambiguous. The V gene's germline CDR1 is SGHNT and CDR2 YYREEE (reference sequence). Trimming left V 0 bases short and J 3 bases short, with 10 bases between. The CDR3 has 15 residues. CDR3 in DNA: TGTGCCAGCAGCTTGGATGGGCGGCACAATCAGCCCCAGCATTTT. This sequence encodes CASSLDGRHNQPQHF.

The rearrangement joins TRBV5-4 to TRBJ1-1; 10 bases map to TRBD1. The V segment lost 2 bases and the J segment 8 bases; nucleotides outside the gene matches: 6. Looked up from germline, CDR1 is SGHNT and CDR2 is YYREEE (reference sequence). The CDR3 is 14 amino acids. In DNA, the CDR3 is TGTGCCAGCAGCTTAGCCGGACAGGGGGACGAAGCTTTCTTT. This gives the protein CASSLAGQGDEAFF.

The V and J genes are TRBV27 and TRBJ1-1; D perhaps matches TRBD1 (5 bases). The germline gives CDR1 MNHEY, CDR2 SMNVEV (reference sequence). This CDR3 has 14 residues. V lost 8 bases to trimming and J lost 5 bases, with 18 bases between them. In DNA, the CDR3 is TGTGCCAGCGCGATAAGACAGCTGGGGACTGAAGCTTTCTTT. Amino acid sequence: CASAIRQLGTEAFF.

This chain links TRBV10-3 with TRBJ2-5; D is ambiguous. V was shortened by 8 bases and J by 1 base, with 8 bases between the two germline ends. Germline-derived CDR1 and CDR2 are ENHRY and SYGVKD. This CDR3 contains 12 residues. The CDR3, as DNA: TGTGCCATCGGGTCCCCCCAAGAGACCCAGTACTTC. Its translation: CAIGSPQETQYF.

CDR3: CASSALRGEKLFF. The DNA of the CDR3 is TGCGCCAGCAGCGCTCTCAGAGGTGAAAAACTGTTTTTT. The rearrangement uses TRBV4-1 and TRBJ1-4, with unresolved D. This CDR3 comprises 13 residues. V lost 5 bases to trimming and J lost 7 bases, with 11 bases between them. Germline-derived CDR1 and CDR2 are MGHRA and YSYEKL.

This clone was detected once. The chain has TRBV5-6 and TRBJ2-5; tentative D call: TRBD2 (5 bases). There are 13 residues in the CDR3. Germline V lookup: CDR1 SGHDT, CDR2 YYEEEE. V was pared by 1 base and J by 11 bases, with 15 bases between. The CDR3 loop reads CASSLPRRDEQYF. The CDR3 DNA reads TGTGCCAGCAGCTTGCCCCGCCGGGATGAGCAGTACTTC.

This chain joins TRBV6-5 and TRBJ2-7; no clear D. Germline V gene data show CDR1 as MNHEY and CDR2 as SVGAGI. V shed 4 bases and J shed 0 bases, with 10 bases lying between them. This CDR3 has 14 residues. CDR3 protein: CASSLEASSYEQYF. The CDR3 DNA is TGTGCCAGCAGTTTAGAGGCGTCCTCCTACGAGCAGTACTTC.

This clone appeared a single time. The chain couples TRBV18 to TRBJ1-1; 7 nucleotides match TRBD1. The CDR3 is 17 amino acids. The V and J ends lost 0 bases and 4 bases, in that order; junction bases with no gene match: 11. Germline values: CDR1 KGHSH, CDR2 LQKENI. CDR3 sequence (DNA): TGTGCCAGCTCACCACCGGGAAGACAGGGAGGGGGCACTGAAGCTTTCTTT. This sequence encodes CASSPPGRQGGGTEAFF.